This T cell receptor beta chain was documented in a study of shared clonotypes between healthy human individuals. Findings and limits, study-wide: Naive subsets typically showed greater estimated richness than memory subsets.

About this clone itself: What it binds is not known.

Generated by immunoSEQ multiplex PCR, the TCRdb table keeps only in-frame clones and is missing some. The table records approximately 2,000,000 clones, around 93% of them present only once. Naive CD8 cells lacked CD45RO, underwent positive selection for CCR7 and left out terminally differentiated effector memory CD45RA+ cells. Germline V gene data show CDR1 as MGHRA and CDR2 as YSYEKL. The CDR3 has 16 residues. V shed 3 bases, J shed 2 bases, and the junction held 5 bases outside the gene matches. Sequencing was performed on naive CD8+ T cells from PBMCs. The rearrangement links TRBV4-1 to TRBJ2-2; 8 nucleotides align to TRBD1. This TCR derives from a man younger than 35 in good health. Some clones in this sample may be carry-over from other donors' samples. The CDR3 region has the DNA TGCGCCAGCAGCCAGATAGACAGGGGAAACACCGGGGAGCTGTTTTTT. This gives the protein CASSQIDRGNTGELFF.